The source of this T cell receptor beta chain is a study of blood T cell repertoires in COVID-19. The CDR3 has 13 residues. Germline V gene lookup returns CDR1 SNHLY and CDR2 FYNNEI. Trimming took 8 bases from V and 2 from J, leaving 11 bases between them. This clone was recorded at least ten times. The repertoire was sequenced with immunoSEQ multiplex PCR; TCRdb's copy has only in-frame clones and lacks some. Among 150,000 or so clones listed, roughly 80% were seen once. The sample consisted of PBMCs or T cells enriched from blood (not recorded which). This receptor was identified in a woman aged 45-65 years who had recovered from COVID-19. The V call is TRBV2, the J call TRBJ2-3, with D possibly TRBD1 on 6 matching bases. The CDR3 sequence is CASGGQTTDTQYF. The CDR3 DNA reads as TGTGCCAGCGGGGGCCAGACCACAGATACGCAGTATTTT.